This T cell receptor (beta chain) emerged from a study of CD4 and CD8 cells across lung adenocarcinoma regions (dated by TCRdb to the late 2010s). A note on the overall study: To look at intratumor heterogeneity in the T cell receptor repertoire, the study compared tumor centers against tumor margins.

Donors were patients with localized lung adenocarcinoma, a subtype of non-small cell lung cancer. These samples came from the centers of localized lung adenocarcinomas. For TCR repertoire analysis, CD8+ T cells taken from tumor tissue were profiled apart from CD4+ T cells. As for this clonotype: This receptor's antigen is unknown. Sequence at one end of the junction differs from germline and may be a read error.

The library was built by means of PCR. TCRdb names HiSeq X Ten as the instrument used. TCRdb reran the public reads through fastp at Q25 and MiXCR, keeping productive beta chains. Records with the same CDR3 protein are collapsed into one entry carrying the most frequent genes and DNA. The sample table shows about 20,000 distinct CDR3 sequences, and approximately 54% are seen once. The ten largest clones take up about a quarter of the sample. Taken from the germline V gene, the CDR1 and CDR2 loops are MGHDK and SYGVNS. Measured from the cysteine to the phenylalanine, the CDR3 is 15 residues long. Only the CDR3 DNA is retained, 45 bases long and in frame from the first base.

Sequences were obtained from CD8+ T cells from the center of a lung tumor. The meaning of the sample's cell subset or site label: tumor center region. The receptor chain draws on TRBV25-1 and TRBJ2-3; TRBD2 is perhaps the D gene, given 7 matching bases. The closer fit of TRBJ2-7 to the DNA end suggests the J call may be wrong. The TCR originated in a female donor with lung adenocarcinoma. The CD4 and CD8 labels of this study may be unreliable. At the DNA level, the sequence is TGTGGCAGCAGTGAGGGGGGGGGAGGCAAAGATACGCAGTACTTC. It translates as CGSSEGGGGKDTQYF.